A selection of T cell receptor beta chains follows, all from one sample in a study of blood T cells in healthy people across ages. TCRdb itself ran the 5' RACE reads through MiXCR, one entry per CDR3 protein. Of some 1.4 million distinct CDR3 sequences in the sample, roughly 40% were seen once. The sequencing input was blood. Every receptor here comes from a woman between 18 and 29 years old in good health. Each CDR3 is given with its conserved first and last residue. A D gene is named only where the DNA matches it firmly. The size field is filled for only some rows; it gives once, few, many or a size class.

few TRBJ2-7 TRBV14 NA TGTGCCAGCAGCCAAACCGTTCGGGACTCCGCGTGGGAGCAGTACTTC CASSQTVRDSAWEQYF
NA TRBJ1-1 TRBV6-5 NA TGTGCCAGCAGTTACTCGGGGGCGGGAGAAGCTTTCTTT CASSYSGAGEAFF
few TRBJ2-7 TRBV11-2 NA TGTGCCAGCAGCTTCGTTCAGGGAAACGAGCAGTACTTC CASSFVQGNEQYF
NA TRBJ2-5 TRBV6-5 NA TGTGCCAGCAGTTACTCGTTGTTGGCCTACCAAGAGACCCAGTACTTC CASSYSLLAYQETQYF
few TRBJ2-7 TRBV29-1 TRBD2 TGCAGCGTCGATGGACTAGCGGGCCATCCCTACGAGCAGTACTTC CSVDGLAGHPYEQYF
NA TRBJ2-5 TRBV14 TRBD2 TGTGCCAGCAGCCAAGTAAGACTAGCGGGGGACCAAGAGACCCAGTACTTC CASSQVRLAGDQETQYF
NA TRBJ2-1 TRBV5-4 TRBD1 TGTGCCGGCAGCTTGGCCGGGACAGCCGACAATGAGCAGTTCTTC CAGSLAGTADNEQFF
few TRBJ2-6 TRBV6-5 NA TGTGCCAGCAGTTACTCGGTACAGCCCTCTGGGGCCAACGTCCTGACTTTC CASSYSVQPSGANVLTF
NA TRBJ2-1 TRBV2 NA TGTGCCAGCAGTGAGAGCAGGGCGGCTATGTTCTTC CASSESRAAMFF
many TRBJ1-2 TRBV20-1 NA TGCAGTTCACCAGCCTATGGCTACACCTTC CSSPAYGYTF
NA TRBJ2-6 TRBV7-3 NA TGTGCCAGCAGCTTACCTTGGACGGTCTCTGGGGCCAACGTCCTGACTTTC CASSLPWTVSGANVLTF
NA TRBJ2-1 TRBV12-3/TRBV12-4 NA TGTGCCAGCAGAACCGGGACCTCGGGGCGCAATGAGCAGTTCTTC CASRTGTSGRNEQFF
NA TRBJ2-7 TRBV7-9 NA TGTGCCAGCAGCCCCCGTCTGGAAGAGGGCAGAGGGATCTACAATGAGCAGTACTTC CASSPRLEEGRGIYNEQYF
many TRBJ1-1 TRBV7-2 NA TGTGCCAGCAGCTTAAGGGGGAACACTGAAGCTTTCTTT CASSLRGNTEAFF
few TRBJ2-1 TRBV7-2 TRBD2 TGTGCCAGCAGCCGTAGGGCTAGCGGGAGGGATGATGAGCAGTTCTTC CASSRRASGRDDEQFF
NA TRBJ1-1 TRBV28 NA TGTGCCAGCAGTTTAGCTCGAATGGCGACTGAAGCTTTCTTT CASSLARMATEAFF
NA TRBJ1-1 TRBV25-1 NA TGTGCCAGCAGTGAGCGCCAGGGTGGCACTGAAGCTTTCTTT CASSERQGGTEAFF
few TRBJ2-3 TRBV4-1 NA TGCGCCAGCAGCCAAGGTAGGACCGTCAGCACAGATACGCAGTATTTT CASSQGRTVSTDTQYF
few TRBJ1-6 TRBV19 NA TGTGCCAGTCGCACCGGGACGGCCAATTCACCCCTCCACTTT CASRTGTANSPLHF
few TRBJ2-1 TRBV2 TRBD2 TGTGCCATCACCGGGACTAGCGACTACAATGAGCAGTTCTTC CAITGTSDYNEQFF
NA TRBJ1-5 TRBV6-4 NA TGTGCCAGCAGTGACCCACCGGGCAAAGCCAAGCAGCCCCAGCATTTT CASSDPPGKAKQPQHF
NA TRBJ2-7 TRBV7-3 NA TGTGCCAGCAGCATCAGAATTGGGGACGAGCAGTACTTC CASSIRIGDEQYF